This T cell receptor beta chain was profiled in a study of T cells after posttransplantation cyclophosphamide. Germline values: CDR1 MNHNS, CDR2 SASEGT. V lost 0 bases to trimming and J lost 8 bases; unmatched junction nucleotides: 3. The CDR3 contains 15 residues. Busulfan-fludarabine conditioning, marrow transplant, and cyclophosphamide on days +3 and +4 were administered. In this sample, this clone turned up many times. Sequenced by immunoSEQ multiplex PCR; TCRdb stores in-frame clones only, minus some. This sample has 6,500 to 9,500 clones, each found more than once. Specimen: PBMCs, collected after allogeneic stem cell transplant with posttransplant cyclophosphamide. This clonotype was obtained from a male patient in his 50s who received an allogeneic stem cell transplant from an unrelated donor, was CMV-positive, and had acute GVHD only. Among the T cells, some may be from the graft donor. V usage is TRBV6-1 and J usage is TRBJ2-1; 11 nucleotides align to TRBD2. CDR3 in amino acids: CASSEARTSGHEQFF. The CDR3 DNA reads as TGTGCCAGCAGTGAAGCGCGGACTAGCGGGCATGAGCAGTTCTTC.